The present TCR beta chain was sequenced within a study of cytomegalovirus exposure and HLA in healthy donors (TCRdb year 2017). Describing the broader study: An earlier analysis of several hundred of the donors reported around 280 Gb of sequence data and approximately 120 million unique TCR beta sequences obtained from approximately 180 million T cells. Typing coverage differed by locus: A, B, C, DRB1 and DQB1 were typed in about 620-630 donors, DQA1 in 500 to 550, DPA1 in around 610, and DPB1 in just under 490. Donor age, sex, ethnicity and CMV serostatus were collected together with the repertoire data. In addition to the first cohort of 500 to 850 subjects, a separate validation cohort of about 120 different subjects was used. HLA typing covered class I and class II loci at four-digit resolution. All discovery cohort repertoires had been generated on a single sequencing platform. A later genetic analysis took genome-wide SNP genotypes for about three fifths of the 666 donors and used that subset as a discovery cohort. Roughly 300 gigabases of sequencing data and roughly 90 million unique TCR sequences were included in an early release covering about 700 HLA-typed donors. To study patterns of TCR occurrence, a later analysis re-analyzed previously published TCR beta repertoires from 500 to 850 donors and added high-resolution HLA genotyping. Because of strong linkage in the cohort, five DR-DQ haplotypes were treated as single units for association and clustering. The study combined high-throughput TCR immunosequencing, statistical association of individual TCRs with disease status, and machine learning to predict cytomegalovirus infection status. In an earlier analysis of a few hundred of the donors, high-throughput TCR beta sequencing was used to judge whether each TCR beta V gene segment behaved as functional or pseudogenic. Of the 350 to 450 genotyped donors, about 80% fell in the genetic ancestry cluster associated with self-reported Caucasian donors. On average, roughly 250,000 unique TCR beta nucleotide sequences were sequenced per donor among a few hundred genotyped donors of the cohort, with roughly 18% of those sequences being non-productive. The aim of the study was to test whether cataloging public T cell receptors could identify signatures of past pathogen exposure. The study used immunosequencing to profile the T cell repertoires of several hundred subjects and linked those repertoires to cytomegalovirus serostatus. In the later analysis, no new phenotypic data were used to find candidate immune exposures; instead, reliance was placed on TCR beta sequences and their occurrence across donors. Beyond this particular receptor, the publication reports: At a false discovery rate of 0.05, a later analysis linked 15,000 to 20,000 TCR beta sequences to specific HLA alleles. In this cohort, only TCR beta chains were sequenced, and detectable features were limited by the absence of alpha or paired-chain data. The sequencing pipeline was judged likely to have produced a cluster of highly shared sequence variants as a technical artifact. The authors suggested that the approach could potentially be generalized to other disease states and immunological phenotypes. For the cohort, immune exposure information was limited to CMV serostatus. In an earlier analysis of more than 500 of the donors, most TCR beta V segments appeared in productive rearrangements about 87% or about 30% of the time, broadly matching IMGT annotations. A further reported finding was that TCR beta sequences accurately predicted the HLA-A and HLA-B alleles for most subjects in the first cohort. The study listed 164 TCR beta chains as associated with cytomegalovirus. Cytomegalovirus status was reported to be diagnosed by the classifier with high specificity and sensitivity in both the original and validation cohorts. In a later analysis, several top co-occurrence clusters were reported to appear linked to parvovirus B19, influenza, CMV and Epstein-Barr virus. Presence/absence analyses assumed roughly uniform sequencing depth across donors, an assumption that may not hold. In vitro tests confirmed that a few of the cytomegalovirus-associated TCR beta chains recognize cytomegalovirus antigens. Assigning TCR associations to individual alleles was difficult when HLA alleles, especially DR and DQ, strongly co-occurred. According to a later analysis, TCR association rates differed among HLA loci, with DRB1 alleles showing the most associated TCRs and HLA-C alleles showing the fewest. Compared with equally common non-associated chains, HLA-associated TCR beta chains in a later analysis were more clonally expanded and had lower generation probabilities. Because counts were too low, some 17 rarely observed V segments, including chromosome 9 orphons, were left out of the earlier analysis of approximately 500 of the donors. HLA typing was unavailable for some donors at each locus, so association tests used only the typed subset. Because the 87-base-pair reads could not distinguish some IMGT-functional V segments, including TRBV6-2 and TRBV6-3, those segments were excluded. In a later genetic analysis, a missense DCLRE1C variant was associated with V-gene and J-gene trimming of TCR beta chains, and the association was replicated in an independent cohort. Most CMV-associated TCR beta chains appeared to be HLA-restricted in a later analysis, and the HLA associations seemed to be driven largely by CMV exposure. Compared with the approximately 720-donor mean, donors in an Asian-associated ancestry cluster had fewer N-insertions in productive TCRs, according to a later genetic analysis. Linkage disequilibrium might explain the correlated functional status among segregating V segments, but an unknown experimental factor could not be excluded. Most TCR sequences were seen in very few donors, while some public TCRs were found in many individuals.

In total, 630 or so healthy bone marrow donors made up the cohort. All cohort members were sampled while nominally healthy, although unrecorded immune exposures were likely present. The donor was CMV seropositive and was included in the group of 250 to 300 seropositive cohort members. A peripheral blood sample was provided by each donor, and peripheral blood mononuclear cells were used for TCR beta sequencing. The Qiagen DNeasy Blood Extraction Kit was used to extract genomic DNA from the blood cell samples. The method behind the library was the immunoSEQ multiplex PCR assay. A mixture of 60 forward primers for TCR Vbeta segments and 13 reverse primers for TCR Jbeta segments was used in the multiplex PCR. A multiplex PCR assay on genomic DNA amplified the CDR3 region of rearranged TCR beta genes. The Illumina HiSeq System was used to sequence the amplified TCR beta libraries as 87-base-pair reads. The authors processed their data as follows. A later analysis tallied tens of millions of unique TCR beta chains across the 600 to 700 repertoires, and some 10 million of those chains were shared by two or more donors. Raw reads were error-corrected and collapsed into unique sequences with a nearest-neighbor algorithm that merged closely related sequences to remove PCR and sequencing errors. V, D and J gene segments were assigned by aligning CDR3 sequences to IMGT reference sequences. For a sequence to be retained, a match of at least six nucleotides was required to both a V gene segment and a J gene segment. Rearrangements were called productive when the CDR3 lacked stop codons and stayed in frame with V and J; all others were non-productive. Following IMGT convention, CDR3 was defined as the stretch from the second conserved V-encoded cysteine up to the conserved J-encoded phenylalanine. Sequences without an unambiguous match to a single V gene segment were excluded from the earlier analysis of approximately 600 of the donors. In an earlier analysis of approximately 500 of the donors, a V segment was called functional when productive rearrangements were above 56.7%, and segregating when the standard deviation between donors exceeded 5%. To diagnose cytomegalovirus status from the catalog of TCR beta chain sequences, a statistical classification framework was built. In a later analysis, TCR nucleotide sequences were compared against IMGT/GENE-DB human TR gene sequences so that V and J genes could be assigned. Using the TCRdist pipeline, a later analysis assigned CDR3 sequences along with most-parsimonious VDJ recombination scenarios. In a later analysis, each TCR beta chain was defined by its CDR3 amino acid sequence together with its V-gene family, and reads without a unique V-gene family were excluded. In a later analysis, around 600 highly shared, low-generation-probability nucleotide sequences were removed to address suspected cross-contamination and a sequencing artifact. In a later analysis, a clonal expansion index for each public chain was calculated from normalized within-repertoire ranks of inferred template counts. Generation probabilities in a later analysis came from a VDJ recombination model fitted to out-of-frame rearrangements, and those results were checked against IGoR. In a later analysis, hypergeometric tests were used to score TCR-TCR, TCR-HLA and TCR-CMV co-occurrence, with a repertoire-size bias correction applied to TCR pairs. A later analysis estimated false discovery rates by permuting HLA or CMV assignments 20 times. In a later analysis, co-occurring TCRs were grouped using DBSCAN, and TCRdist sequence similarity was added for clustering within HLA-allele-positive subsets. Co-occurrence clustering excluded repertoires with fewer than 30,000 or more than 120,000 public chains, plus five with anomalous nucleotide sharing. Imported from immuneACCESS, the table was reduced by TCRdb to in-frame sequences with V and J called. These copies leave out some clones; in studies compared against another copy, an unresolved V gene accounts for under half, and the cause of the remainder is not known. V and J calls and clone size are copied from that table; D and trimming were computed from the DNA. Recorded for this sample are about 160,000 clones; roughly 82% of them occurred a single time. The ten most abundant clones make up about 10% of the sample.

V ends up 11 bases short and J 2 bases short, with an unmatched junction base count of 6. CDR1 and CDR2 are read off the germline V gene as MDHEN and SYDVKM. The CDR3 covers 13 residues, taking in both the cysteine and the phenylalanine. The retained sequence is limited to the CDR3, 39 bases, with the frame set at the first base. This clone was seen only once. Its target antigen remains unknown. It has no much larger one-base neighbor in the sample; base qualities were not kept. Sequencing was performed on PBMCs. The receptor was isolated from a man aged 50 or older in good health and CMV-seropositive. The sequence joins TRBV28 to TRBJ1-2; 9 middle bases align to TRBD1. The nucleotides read TGTGCCGTGTGGACAGGGGTCAACTATGGCTACACCTTC. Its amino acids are CAVWTGVNYGYTF.